The next 5 T cell receptor beta chains were all read from a single sample in a study of long-term antiretroviral therapy in people with HIV. A v3.0 immunoSEQ assay was performed at survey level. This table comes from immunoSEQ multiplex PCR, and its TCRdb copy is limited to in-frame clones, with some not included. Here the sample spans about 22,000 clones, about nine tenths being singletons. The specimen was unsorted PBMCs, collected 1.8 years before starting antiretroviral therapy. The receptors were gathered from a woman aged 25-40 years with HIV.

This chain links TRBV19 with TRBJ1-5, with 7 nucleotides matching TRBD1. Trimming removed 5 bases from V and 6 bases from J; junction bases left unmatched: 22. CDR1 is LNHDA and CDR2 is SQIVND in the germline V gene (reference sequence). This CDR3 has 19 residues. Here the CDR3 DNA reads TGTGCCAGTAGTCCATACCGGGACAGCCGTGTTATTAGGAGTCAGCCCCAGCATTTT. Its translation is CASSPYRDSRVIRSQPQHF.

The chain has TRBV10-3 and TRBJ2-1; no clear D. The V and J ends lost 0 bases and 12 bases respectively, with 15 bases between them. Germline lookup yields CDR1 ENHRY and CDR2 SYGVKD. CDR3 length equals 14 residues. The DNA of the CDR3 is TGTGCCATCAGTGAGTCGTTTGAGGCTCCGGGGCAGTTCTTC. Translated: CAISESFEAPGQFF.

V is TRBV6-5 and J is TRBJ2-5, with D uncertain. The CDR3 sequence is 13 residues long. V was pared by 2 bases and J by 1 base, with 5 bases between. In germline, CDR1 is MNHEY, CDR2 SVGAGI. CDR3: CASSYRLQETQYF. The CDR3 nucleotides are TGTGCCAGCAGTTACCGACTCCAAGAGACCCAGTACTTC.

A few counts support this clone. This chain joins TRBV7-9 and TRBJ1-2; D not certain. Trimming removed 3 bases at V and 7 bases at J, with 6 bases between. CDR3 length equals 11 residues. The germline CDR1 and CDR2 sequences are SEHNR and FQNEAQ (reference sequence). This CDR3 reads CASSFGGGYTF. DNA of the CDR3: TGTGCCAGCAGCTTCGGAGGTGGCTACACCTTC.

This sequence joins TRBV6-1 and TRBJ2-7, with TRBD1 as a possible D gene (6 bases). Germline V gene sequence: CDR1 MNHNS, CDR2 SASEGT. The CDR3 extends over 14 amino acids. The V end was cut by 5 bases, the J end by 3 bases, with 14 bases between. The CDR3 sequence: CASSNRVPSYEQYF. The CDR3 DNA follows: TGTGCCAGCAGTAACAGGGTCCCCAGCTACGAGCAGTACTTC.